The TCR beta chain under discussion was sequenced for a study of regulatory T cells in long-lasting Graves disease. Library construction for TCR beta used iRepertoire HTBI primers and Arm-PCR of CDR3 regions. TCRdb recomputed calls from the multiplex PCR reads with MiXCR, one row per CDR3 protein. Of roughly 450,000 distinct CDR3 sequences detected, approximately 23% appear once; the ten largest clones hold around 12%. The sample holds a few counts of this clonotype. The time point was: persistent/refractory GD, antithyroid drugs over 5 years with positive TRAb. There was RNA extracted from PBMCs, and the TCR library was made from it. The germline V gene has CDR1 SGDLS and CDR2 YYNGEE. This CDR3 is built from 15 residues. Trimming cost V 4 bases and J 5 bases; bases outside gene matches: 10.

The V gene is TRBV9, the J gene TRBJ1-1; TRBD1 matches 8 bases. The sequence was obtained from a female donor with Graves disease. The specimen was peripheral blood mononuclear cells (PBMCs), collected when the disease was refractory, from a patient treated with antithyroid drugs. This CDR3 reads CASSPSGGAGTEAFF. Here the CDR3 DNA reads TGTGCCAGCAGCCCCTCAGGGGGCGCGGGTACTGAAGCTTTCTTT. The whole variable domain, filled in from reference TRBV9 and TRBJ1-1, reads DSGVTQTPKHLITATGQRVTLRCSPRSGDLSVYWYQQSLDQGLQFLIQYYNGEERAKGNILERFSAQQFPDLHSELNLSSLELGDSALYFCASSPSGGAGTEAFFGQGTRLTVV.